This T cell receptor (beta chain) was obtained from a study of monozygotic twins with inflammatory bowel disease. The CDR3 runs 14 residues. Germline-derived CDR1 and CDR2 are SNHLY and FYNNEI. From the 5' RACE reads, TCRdb lists one entry per CDR3 protein and no DNA. The sample's table shows more than 350,000 distinct CDR3 sequences. The TCR was taken from a human donor with ulcerative colitis or Crohn's disease, or a healthy co-twin of an affected twin (not recorded which). The rearrangement uses TRBV2 and TRBJ2-2; no DNA is available, so the TRBD1 call from TCRdb remains unchecked. Sequencing was done on a sample of blood. The CDR3 reads CASRRGANTGELFF.